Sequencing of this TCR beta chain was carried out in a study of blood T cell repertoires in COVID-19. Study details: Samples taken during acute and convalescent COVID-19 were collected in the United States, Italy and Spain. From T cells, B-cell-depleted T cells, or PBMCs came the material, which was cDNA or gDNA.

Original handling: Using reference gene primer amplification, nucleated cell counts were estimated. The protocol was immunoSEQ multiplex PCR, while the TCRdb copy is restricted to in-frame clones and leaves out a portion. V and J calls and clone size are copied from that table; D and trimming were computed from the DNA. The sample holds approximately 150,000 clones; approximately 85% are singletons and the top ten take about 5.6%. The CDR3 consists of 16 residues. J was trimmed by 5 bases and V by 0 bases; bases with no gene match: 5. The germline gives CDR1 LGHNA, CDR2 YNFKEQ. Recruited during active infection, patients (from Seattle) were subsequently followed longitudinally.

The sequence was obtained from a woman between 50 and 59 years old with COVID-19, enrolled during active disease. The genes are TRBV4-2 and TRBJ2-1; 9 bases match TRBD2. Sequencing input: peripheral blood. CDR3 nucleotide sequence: TGTGCCAGCAGCCAAGAGGGGCTAGCGGGGCACAATGAGCAGTTCTTC. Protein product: CASSQEGLAGHNEQFF.